These 9 T cell receptor beta chains originate from one sample sequenced in a study of long-term antiretroviral therapy in people with HIV. A v3.0 immunoSEQ assay was performed at survey level. Using immunoSEQ multiplex PCR, the repertoire was profiled, and TCRdb retains in-frame clones only, with some absent. The repertoire holds tens of thousands of clones, with about 81% as singletons. The material sequenced was unsorted PBMCs, taken 1.5 years after starting antiretroviral therapy. All receptors derive from a man aged 30 to 39 with HIV.

The chain joins TRBV29-1 to TRBJ2-2, with 9 positions matching TRBD2. The CDR3 spans 15 residues. Germline-derived CDR1 and CDR2 are SQVTM and ANQGSEA. J lost 3 bases, V lost 3 bases, and 5 bases had no gene match. CDR3 sequence: CSVDASSGDTGELFF. CDR3 sequence (DNA): TGCAGCGTTGATGCGTCTAGCGGGGACACCGGGGAGCTGTTTTTT.

The gene calls are TRBV28 and TRBJ1-2; maybe TRBD1 (6 bases). V lost 3 bases, J lost 5 bases, and 13 bases lay in between. This CDR3 comprises 14 residues. Germline-derived CDR1 and CDR2 are MDHEN and SYDVKM. The chain's CDR3 is CASSFSQGIYGYTF. CDR3 sequence (DNA): TGTGCCAGCAGTTTTAGCCAGGGGATTTATGGCTACACCTTC.

This clone was recorded once. The gene calls are TRBV19 and TRBJ1-1; D is uncertain. Germline values: CDR1 LNHDA, CDR2 SQIVND (reference sequence). CDR3 size: 13 residues. Trimming removed 3 bases at V and 3 bases at J, with 8 bases between. CDR3 loop: CASSIRADTEAFF. The CDR3, as DNA: TGTGCCAGTAGTATTAGGGCGGACACTGAAGCTTTCTTT.

The V and J genes are TRBV4-2 and TRBJ1-6; 7 positions agree with TRBD1. The CDR3 consists of 17 residues. The germline CDR1 and CDR2 sequences are LGHNA and YNFKEQ. V gave up 0 bases and J gave up 8 bases; unmatched junction bases: 10. CDR3 nucleotides: TGTGCCAGCAGCCAAGAATTGGCAGGGGGTTTGGATTCACCCCTCCACTTT. This codes for CASSQELAGGLDSPLHF.

This clone was seen only once. V usage is TRBV2 and J usage is TRBJ1-4; no definite D call. V lost 2 bases and J lost 1, with 8 bases in between. This CDR3 comprises 15 residues. From germline, CDR1 is SNHLY and CDR2 FYNNEI. The CDR3 DNA is TGTGCCAGCAGTGAACGGCGGCGAACTAATGAAAAACTGTTTTTT. This codes for CASSERRRTNEKLFF.

V and J are TRBV19 and TRBJ1-2, with 7 bases that match TRBD1. Germline values: CDR1 LNHDA, CDR2 SQIVND (reference sequence). The junction had 15 bases not matched to a gene; V was cut back by 5 bases and J by 3 bases. This CDR3 spans 17 amino acids. CDR3 DNA: TGTGCCAGTAGTGGGGAGGGACCGGGACAGCCTTACTATGGCTACACCTTC. Protein: CASSGEGPGQPYYGYTF. Full variable domain (rest looked up from reference TRBV19 and TRBJ1-2): DGGITQSPKYLFRKEGQNVTLSCEQNLNHDAMYWYRQDPGQGLRLIYYSQIVNDFQKGDIAEGYSVSREKKESFPLTVTSAQKNPTAFYLCASSGEGPGQPYYGYTFGSGTRLTVV.

The chain combines TRBV6-1 with TRBJ1-4, with D perhaps matching TRBD1 (6 bases). V was cut by 0 bases and J by 11 bases, with 19 bases left in between. From germline, CDR1 is MNHNS and CDR2 SASEGT. This CDR3 has 16 residues. The CDR3 sequence: CASSEARGRVAGKLFF. The CDR3 nucleotides read TGTGCCAGCAGTGAAGCTCGGGGGCGAGTGGCTGGGAAACTGTTTTTT.

The chain recombines TRBV7-9 with TRBJ2-3; TRBD2 agrees at 12 bases. CDR3 size: 15 residues. Germline trimming cut 4 bases from V and 3 bases from J; bases unmatched to any gene: 2. CDR1 and CDR2 (germline): SEHNR, FQNEAQ (reference sequence). In DNA form, the CDR3 reads TGTGCCAGCAGCTCCACTAGCGGGAGGACAGATACGCAGTATTTT. Residues: CASSSTSGRTDTQYF.

The rearrangement links TRBV30 to TRBJ2-2; D remains ambiguous. The ends were cut back, 4 bases at V and 4 bases at J, with 10 bases in the middle. Germline V gene lookup returns CDR1 GTSNPN and CDR2 SVGIG (reference sequence). The CDR3 loop spans 13 amino acids. This chain's CDR3 is CAWTYSSTGELFF. In DNA form, the CDR3 reads TGTGCCTGGACGTACAGTTCCACCGGGGAGCTGTTTTTT. The full variable domain, in which reference TRBV30 and TRBJ2-2 provide the parts outside the CDR3, is SQTIHQWPATLVQPVGSPLSLECTVEGTSNPNLYWYRQAAGRGLQLLFYSVGIGQISSEVPQNLSASRPQDRQFILSSKKLLLSDSGFYLCAWTYSSTGELFFGEGSRLTVL.